This T cell receptor beta chain derives from a study of cytomegalovirus exposure and HLA in healthy donors. This CDR3 is built from 12 residues. Germline V lookup: CDR1 ENHRY, CDR2 SYGVKD. Losses at the gene ends were 10 bases for V and 8 bases for J; bases not matched to a gene: 7. PCR was performed using 60 Vbeta and 13 Jbeta primers. Here immunoSEQ multiplex PCR was the method, and the copy in TCRdb shows in-frame clones only, minus some. Of 180,000 or so clones in the sample, approximately 79% are singletons; the top ten hold less than 8%. The receptor was derived from a man aged 35 to 55 in good health and CMV-seropositive. The V call is TRBV10-3, the J call TRBJ2-1; 8 bases are shared with TRBD2. What was sequenced was PBMCs. The CDR3 nucleotides are TGTGCCACCAGAGCGGGAGAGGATGAGCAGTTCTTC. Translated, it gives CATRAGEDEQFF.